A selection of T cell receptor beta chains follows, all from one sample in a study of Tregs in tolerant kidney transplant recipients. Sequencing was performed with immunoSEQ multiplex PCR; in TCRdb, only in-frame clones are kept and a portion is missing. This table has 20,000 to 25,000 clones, over 75% appearing once. The source material was CD8+ T cells from blood (PBMCs), sampled 6 months after the transplant. These receptors came from a human patient who received a combined kidney and bone marrow transplant. Some of these T cells may belong to the graft donor. CDR3s include the opening cysteine and the closing phenylalanine or tryptophan. D genes are given only for firm matches. Only some rows state a clone size, as once, few, many or a class for expanded clones.

CDR3 DNA	CDR3 protein	clone size	J gene	D gene	V gene
TGCGCCAGCAGCCAAGATCAGGCCTACGAGCAGTACTTC	CASSQDQAYEQYF	.	TRBJ2-7	.	TRBV4-3
TGTGCCAGCAGCCGGGGGGGGAAAGAGACCCAGTACTTC	CASSRGGKETQYF	.	TRBJ2-5	TRBD2	TRBV5-4
TGTGCCAGCAGTGACTCCGCGACTAGCGCCACAGATACGCAGTATTTT	CASSDSATSATDTQYF	.	TRBJ2-3	TRBD2	TRBV6-4
TGTGCCTGGAGTGTGGGAGGGATCCACCACCTCTTAGCCAAAAACATTCAGTACTTC	CAWSVGGIHHLLAKNIQYF	.	TRBJ2-4	TRBD2	TRBV30
TGTGCCAGCAGCCAAGAAGGCGGGTTTGATACCGGAAACACCATATATTTT	CASSQEGGFDTGNTIYF	few	TRBJ1-3	.	TRBV4-2
TGTGCCAGCAGTGAATCCCTCCACAGGGGGAACACTGAAGCTTTCTTT	CASSESLHRGNTEAFF	few	TRBJ1-1	TRBD1	TRBV27
TGTGCCAGCAGCTTAGCCTCAGGGACAGGGGCGGGTACGCAGTATTTT	CASSLASGTGAGTQYF	.	TRBJ2-3	TRBD1	TRBV7-9
TGTGCCAGTACCGGAATCTACAGGGATAACAATGAGCAGTTCTTC	CASTGIYRDNNEQFF	.	TRBJ2-1	.	TRBV5-8
TGCGCCAGCAGAGAGCGGGAGAGCAGCACAGATACGCAGTATTTT	CASRERESSTDTQYF	.	TRBJ2-3	TRBD2	TRBV5-1
TGTGCCAGTACAGGGTTGAACACTGAAGCTTTCTTT	CASTGLNTEAFF	.	TRBJ1-1	.	TRBV5-6
TGCAGCGTTGAGTCGACGGACAGGGTAAATGGCTACACCTTC	CSVESTDRVNGYTF	few	TRBJ1-2	TRBD1	TRBV29-1
TGTGCCAGCAGCGGGGCCTTGGGGGGGTTAAAGAACACTGAAGCTTTCTTT	CASSGALGGLKNTEAFF	.	TRBJ1-1	.	TRBV7-8
TGTGCCAGCAGGCGGGGGGTGGGGTTGACTGAAGCTTTCTTT	CASRRGVGLTEAFF	.	TRBJ1-1	.	TRBV6-5
TGCGCCAGCAGCCAAAGCGACAGGTTAAGATACGAGCAGTACTTC	CASSQSDRLRYEQYF	.	TRBJ2-7	.	TRBV4-3
TGCGCCAGCAGCTTGGCGGTCCGAGGGTCTGGAGATACGCAGTATTTT	CASSLAVRGSGDTQYF	once	TRBJ2-3	.	TRBV5-1
TGCAGCGTTGCTAGCGGGGTCAATGAGCAGTTCTTC	CSVASGVNEQFF	once	TRBJ2-1	TRBD2	TRBV29-1
TGTGCCAGCAGTTCACAGTACAATGAGCAGTTCTTC	CASSSQYNEQFF	.	TRBJ2-1	.	TRBV7-2
TGTGCCAGCAGAGGACTAGCGGGAGAATCTCTCAATGAGCAGTTCTTC	CASRGLAGESLNEQFF	.	TRBJ2-1	TRBD2	TRBV2
TGTGCCAGCAGCCCAATAGGGGTTACCGGGGAGCTGTTTTTT	CASSPIGVTGELFF	hyperexpanded	TRBJ2-2	.	TRBV5-6
TGTGCCAGCTACCACAGGGAGAGGATGAACACTGAAGCTTTCTTT	CASYHRERMNTEAFF	once	TRBJ1-1	.	TRBV28
TGTGCCAGTAGTCCCGGGACTAGTCTTTACGAGCAGTACTTC	CASSPGTSLYEQYF	few	TRBJ2-7	TRBD2	TRBV19
TGTGCCAGCAGTTTAACGGGGGTCCCCGGGGACGAGCAGTACTTC	CASSLTGVPGDEQYF	.	TRBJ2-7	.	TRBV27
TGTGCCAGCAGCCCGGGTGGCTACGAGCAGTACTTC	CASSPGGYEQYF	once	TRBJ2-7	.	TRBV5-6
TGTGCCAGCAGCCCCCCTCTCGCGGGAGTACCGAGTGAGCAGTTCTTC	CASSPPLAGVPSEQFF	.	TRBJ2-1	TRBD2	TRBV7-9
TGTGCCAGCAGCTTAGATATGGGGGGGAGCACAGATACGCAGTATTTT	CASSLDMGGSTDTQYF	few	TRBJ2-3	TRBD2	TRBV7-6
TGCGCCAGTCCCCGCATCTGGCAGGGGTGCAACAATGAGCAGTTCTTC	CASPRIWQGCNNEQFF	.	TRBJ2-1	.	TRBV10-1
TGTGCCAGCAGACCCAATGTAGGCGGCTCCTACGAGCAGTACTTC	CASRPNVGGSYEQYF	.	TRBJ2-7	.	TRBV2
TGTGCCAGCAGTTTATCGTCCAGCTCCTACAATGAGCAGTTCTTC	CASSLSSSSYNEQFF	.	TRBJ2-1	.	TRBV27
TGTGCCAGCAGCTTAGAAATACTAGCGGGGGTGGGATACGAGCAGTACTTC	CASSLEILAGVGYEQYF	.	TRBJ2-7	TRBD2	TRBV7-2
TGTGCCACCCGGGACAACGAAAACTATGGCTACACCTTC	CATRDNENYGYTF	few	TRBJ1-2	.	TRBV6-1
TGTGCCAGCAGCTTAGAAGGTGGGGGGACCTACTACGAACAGTACTTC	CASSLEGGGTYYEQYF	.	TRBJ2-7	.	TRBV7-2
TGTGCCAGCAGCCAAGACCGGCGAGGAGCGGCGTACAATGAGCAGTTCTTC	CASSQDRRGAAYNEQFF	.	TRBJ2-1	.	TRBV4-2
TGCGCCAGCACCCTGATAGGGACTAGCGGGGGCCCAGGAGATGAGCAGTTCTTC	CASTLIGTSGGPGDEQFF	.	TRBJ2-1	TRBD2	TRBV5-1
TGTGCCAGCAGCCAGGGTTTATCGGGACACCGACGATCCGAGCAGTACTTC	CASSQGLSGHRRSEQYF	.	TRBJ2-7	.	TRBV14